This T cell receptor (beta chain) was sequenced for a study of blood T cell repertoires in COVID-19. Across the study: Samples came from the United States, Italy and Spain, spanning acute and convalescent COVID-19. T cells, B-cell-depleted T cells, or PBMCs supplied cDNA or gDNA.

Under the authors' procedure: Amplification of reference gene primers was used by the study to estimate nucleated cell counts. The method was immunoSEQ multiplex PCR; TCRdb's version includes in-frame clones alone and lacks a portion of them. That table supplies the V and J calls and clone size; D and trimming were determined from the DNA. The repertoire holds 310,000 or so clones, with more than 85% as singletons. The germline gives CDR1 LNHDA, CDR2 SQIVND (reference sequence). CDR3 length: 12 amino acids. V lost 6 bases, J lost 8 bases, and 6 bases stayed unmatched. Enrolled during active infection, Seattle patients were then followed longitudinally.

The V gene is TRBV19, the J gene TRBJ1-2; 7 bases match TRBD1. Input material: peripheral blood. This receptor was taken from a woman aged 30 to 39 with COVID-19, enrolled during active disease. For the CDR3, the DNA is TGTGCCAGTAGGGAAAACAGGGGAGGCTACACCTTC. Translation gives CASRENRGGYTF.